These T cell receptor beta chains were read from a single sample in a study of cytomegalovirus exposure and HLA in healthy donors. Profiled with immunoSEQ multiplex PCR; TCRdb holds only in-frame clones, not every one. The sample has 35,000 to 45,000 clones; the top ten hold 3% to 4.5%. Sequences were obtained from PBMCs. The receptors were gathered from a male donor in good health and CMV-seronegative. The CDR3 runs from the conserved cysteine through the conserved F or W. Each record gives: V gene, J gene, clone size, D gene, CDR3 protein, CDR3 DNA. D genes are given only for firm matches. Not all rows give a size; the values are once, few, many and, for expanded clones, a class.

V: TRBV5-5
J: TRBJ1-3
size: .
D: .
CDR3: CASIFTAGSSGNTIYF
DNA: TGTGCCAGCATCTTTACAGCGGGGAGCTCTGGAAACACCATATATTTT

V: TRBV19
J: TRBJ2-7
size: .
D: .
CDR3: CASSMTSTAHEQYF
DNA: TGTGCCAGTAGTATGACTAGTACGGCCCACGAGCAGTACTTC

V: TRBV30
J: TRBJ2-3
size: .
D: TRBD2
CDR3: CAWSVSRTSGVTDTQYF
DNA: TGTGCCTGGAGTGTATCCCGGACTAGCGGGGTTACAGATACGCAGTATTTT

V: TRBV14
J: TRBJ2-3
size: .
D: TRBD2
CDR3: CASSPMGLASPDTQYF
DNA: TGTGCCAGCAGCCCTATGGGACTAGCGAGCCCAGATACGCAGTATTTT

V: TRBV6-5
J: TRBJ2-3
size: .
D: .
CDR3: CASSYEGYPTDTQYF
DNA: TGTGCCAGCAGTTACGAGGGCTACCCCACAGATACGCAGTATTTT

V: TRBV4-1
J: TRBJ2-3
size: .
D: TRBD1
CDR3: CASSQLGQGSDTQYF
DNA: TGCGCCAGCAGCCAACTCGGACAGGGGTCCGATACGCAGTATTTT

V: TRBV5-1
J: TRBJ2-1
size: .
D: .
CDR3: CASKVGGAYNEQFF
DNA: TGCGCCAGCAAGGTAGGGGGGGCCTACAATGAGCAGTTCTTC

V: TRBV6-6
J: TRBJ2-2
size: .
D: .
CDR3: CASSYAGVYTGELFF
DNA: TGTGCCAGCAGTTACGCCGGGGTGTACACCGGGGAGCTGTTTTTT

V: TRBV18
J: TRBJ2-7
size: .
D: TRBD1
CDR3: CASSPLQGAAYEQYF
DNA: TGTGCCAGCTCGCCACTACAGGGGGCCGCCTACGAGCAGTACTTC

V: TRBV2
J: TRBJ1-1
size: .
D: .
CDR3: CASCGRSERNTEAFF
DNA: TGTGCCAGCTGCGGGAGATCGGAACGGAACACTGAAGCTTTCTTT

V: TRBV5-5
J: TRBJ2-2
size: .
D: TRBD1
CDR3: CATNPGQGLSGELFF
DNA: TGTGCCACCAATCCGGGACAGGGGTTGTCCGGGGAGCTGTTTTTT

V: TRBV30
J: TRBJ1-2
size: .
D: .
CDR3: CAWSVSAGMGGYTF
DNA: TGTGCCTGGAGTGTTTCGGCGGGAATGGGTGGCTACACCTTC

V: TRBV9
J: TRBJ2-3
size: .
D: .
CDR3: CASNSGQLTSTDTQYF
DNA: TGTGCCAGCAACTCGGGACAACTGACTAGCACAGATACGCAGTATTTT

V: TRBV7-8
J: TRBJ1-5
size: .
D: TRBD1
CDR3: CASSPDRGGISNQPQHF
DNA: TGTGCCAGCAGCCCGGACAGGGGAGGCATCAGCAATCAGCCCCAGCATTTT

V: TRBV11-3
J: TRBJ2-4
size: .
D: TRBD2
CDR3: CASSLGGAGDSKNIQYF
DNA: TGTGCCAGCAGCTTAGGAGGAGCGGGGGACTCCAAAAACATTCAGTACTTC

V: TRBV11-3
J: TRBJ1-6
size: .
D: .
CDR3: CASQASYNSPLHF
DNA: TGTGCCAGCCAGGCATCCTATAATTCACCCCTCCACTTT

V: TRBV7-8
J: TRBJ1-3
size: .
D: .
CDR3: CASSLPSSRTGNTIYF
DNA: TGTGCCAGCAGCTTACCCTCCTCTAGGACTGGAAACACCATATATTTT

V: TRBV11-2
J: TRBJ1-2
size: .
D: TRBD1
CDR3: CASSLLRTGGYTF
DNA: TGTGCCAGCAGCTTACTACGGACAGGGGGCTACACCTTC

V: TRBV7-9
J: TRBJ1-4
size: .
D: .
CDR3: CASSWSENEKLFF
DNA: TGTGCCAGCTCATGGTCAGAAAATGAAAAACTGTTTTTT

V: TRBV19
J: TRBJ1-2
size: .
D: TRBD1
CDR3: CASSLGTGTVRGYTF
DNA: TGTGCCAGTAGTCTCGGGACAGGGACAGTTCGTGGCTACACCTTC

V: TRBV5-1
J: TRBJ2-7
size: .
D: .
CDR3: CASSPLDNSYEQYF
DNA: TGCGCCAGCAGCCCCTTAGACAACTCCTACGAGCAGTACTTC

V: TRBV7-2
J: TRBJ2-3
size: .
D: TRBD2
CDR3: CASSLVRLAGGSTDTQYF
DNA: TGTGCCAGCAGCTTAGTTAGGCTAGCGGGGGGCAGCACAGATACGCAGTATTTT

V: TRBV5-1
J: TRBJ1-1
size: .
D: .
CDR3: CASSRSDRPNTEAFF
DNA: TGCGCCAGCAGTCGTTCTGACAGGCCCAACACTGAAGCTTTCTTT

V: TRBV5-1
J: TRBJ1-6
size: .
D: .
CDR3: CASSSVLSADSPLHF
DNA: TGCGCCAGCAGCTCGGTCCTTAGTGCGGATTCACCCCTCCACTTT

V: TRBV19
J: TRBJ1-1
size: .
D: TRBD1
CDR3: CATRRDRGFDTEAFF
DNA: TGTGCCACCCGACGGGACAGGGGGTTTGACACTGAAGCTTTCTTT

V: TRBV5-1
J: TRBJ1-2
size: .
D: TRBD1
CDR3: CASSLSQGANGYTF
DNA: TGCGCCAGCAGCCTTTCACAGGGGGCGAATGGCTACACCTTC

V: TRBV6-4
J: TRBJ1-2
size: .
D: .
CDR3: CASSAGGNWGGYYGYTF
DNA: TGTGCCAGCAGTGCCGGGGGCAATTGGGGGGGATACTATGGCTACACCTTC

V: TRBV6-4
J: TRBJ2-6
size: medium-sized
D: .
CDR3: CASSDTGSGANVLTF
DNA: TGTGCCAGCAGTGACACCGGCTCTGGGGCCAACGTCCTGACTTTC

V: TRBV6-5
J: TRBJ2-7
size: .
D: .
CDR3: CASSATGYAYEQYF
DNA: TGTGCCAGCAGTGCTACAGGCTACGCCTACGAGCAGTACTTC

V: TRBV10-3
J: TRBJ1-2
size: .
D: .
CDR3: CAITSQGNGYTF
DNA: TGTGCCATCACTTCCCAGGGAAATGGCTACACCTTC

V: TRBV10-2
J: TRBJ2-1
size: .
D: TRBD2
CDR3: CASSEGSGGAENEQFF
DNA: TGCGCCAGCAGCGAGGGAAGCGGGGGGGCCGAGAATGAGCAGTTCTTC

V: TRBV9
J: TRBJ1-6
size: .
D: .
CDR3: CASSLGSTYNSPLHF
DNA: TGTGCCAGCAGCCTAGGGAGCACCTATAATTCACCCCTCCACTTT

V: TRBV5-1
J: TRBJ1-4
size: .
D: .
CDR3: CASSLAGEKLFF
DNA: TGCGCCAGCAGCCTCGCGGGAGAAAAACTGTTTTTT

V: TRBV6-1
J: TRBJ1-4
size: .
D: .
CDR3: CASSEDLYKGPFF
DNA: TGTGCCAGCAGTGAAGACCTCTATAAGGGGCCGTTTTTT

V: TRBV29-1
J: TRBJ1-1
size: .
D: .
CDR3: CSAVGTTLSEAFF
DNA: TGCAGCGCCGTGGGGACTACCTTATCTGAAGCTTTCTTT

V: TRBV6-6
J: TRBJ1-1
size: .
D: .
CDR3: CASSYGRTNTEAFF
DNA: TGTGCCAGCAGTTACGGTAGAACGAACACTGAAGCTTTCTTT

V: TRBV10-3
J: TRBJ1-4
size: .
D: TRBD1
CDR3: CAISESTGGVGEKLFF
DNA: TGTGCCATCAGTGAGTCGACAGGGGGCGTAGGGGAAAAACTGTTTTTT

V: TRBV6-6
J: TRBJ1-4
size: .
D: .
CDR3: CASSSNRADEKLFF
DNA: TGTGCCAGCAGTTCTAACAGGGCGGATGAAAAACTGTTTTTT

V: TRBV9
J: TRBJ2-2
size: .
D: .
CDR3: CASSTNRATGELFF
DNA: TGTGCCAGCAGCACGAACAGGGCCACCGGGGAGCTGTTTTTT

V: TRBV6-1
J: TRBJ1-1
size: .
D: .
CDR3: CASSEGWRDHNTEAFF
DNA: TGTGCCAGCAGTGAAGGTTGGAGAGATCATAACACTGAAGCTTTCTTT

V: TRBV6-1
J: TRBJ1-4
size: .
D: .
CDR3: CASSGFSAELFF
DNA: TGTGCCAGCAGTGGATTTTCGGCGGAACTGTTTTTT

V: TRBV7-8
J: TRBJ2-7
size: .
D: .
CDR3: CASSYLLTNEQYF
DNA: TGTGCCAGCAGCTATCTACTAACGAACGAGCAGTACTTC

V: TRBV4-1
J: TRBJ2-1
size: .
D: TRBD1
CDR3: CASSPPDRGPYNEQFF
DNA: TGCGCCAGCAGCCCGCCGGACAGGGGTCCCTACAATGAGCAGTTCTTC

V: TRBV5-1
J: TRBJ1-1
size: .
D: TRBD1
CDR3: CASSPRQGMGTEAFF
DNA: TGCGCCAGCAGCCCCAGACAGGGGATGGGAACTGAAGCTTTCTTT

V: TRBV27
J: TRBJ1-3
size: .
D: .
CDR3: CASSLSGRRDTIYF
DNA: TGTGCCAGCAGTTTATCCGGCAGGAGGGACACCATATATTTT

V: TRBV9
J: TRBJ2-3
size: .
D: .
CDR3: CASSGGDTQYF
DNA: TGTGCCAGCTCCGGAGGCGATACGCAGTATTTT

V: TRBV5-4
J: TRBJ1-1
size: .
D: .
CDR3: CASSDPGGYTEAFF
DNA: TGTGCCAGCAGCGACCCGGGGGGCTACACTGAAGCTTTCTTT

V: TRBV5-1
J: TRBJ2-1
size: .
D: TRBD2
CDR3: CASSPGGGTSYNEQFF
DNA: TGCGCCAGCAGCCCGGGGGGGGGAACATCCTACAATGAGCAGTTCTTC

V: TRBV6-6
J: TRBJ2-3
size: .
D: TRBD2
CDR3: CASSYPGLAGEDTQYF
DNA: TGTGCCAGCAGCTACCCAGGGCTAGCGGGGGAAGATACGCAGTATTTT

V: TRBV6-5
J: TRBJ1-1
size: .
D: .
CDR3: CASSYRESLGTEAFF
DNA: TGTGCCAGCAGTTACCGGGAAAGCCTTGGTACTGAAGCTTTCTTT

V: TRBV11-2
J: TRBJ1-6
size: .
D: .
CDR3: CASSSGHVTPLHF
DNA: TGTGCCAGCAGCTCGGGACACGTTACACCCCTCCACTTT

V: TRBV6-5
J: TRBJ1-3
size: .
D: .
CDR3: CASSYSTASGNTIYF
DNA: TGTGCCAGCAGTTACTCAACAGCCTCTGGAAACACCATATATTTT

V: TRBV19
J: TRBJ2-1
size: .
D: TRBD2
CDR3: CASMRRGAYNEQFF
DNA: TGTGCCAGTATGAGGCGGGGGGCCTACAATGAGCAGTTCTTC

V: TRBV5-1
J: TRBJ1-5
size: .
D: .
CDR3: CASSLGPTGNFQPQHF
DNA: TGCGCCAGCAGCTTGGGACCTACAGGGAATTTTCAGCCCCAGCATTTT

V: TRBV27
J: TRBJ1-1
size: .
D: TRBD1
CDR3: CASSEAGGIVNTEAFF
DNA: TGTGCCAGCAGCGAAGCAGGGGGCATCGTGAACACTGAAGCTTTCTTT

V: TRBV5-1
J: TRBJ2-1
size: .
D: TRBD2
CDR3: CASSSGLADNNEQFF
DNA: TGCGCCAGCAGCTCGGGACTAGCGGACAACAATGAGCAGTTCTTC

V: TRBV2
J: TRBJ1-2
size: .
D: .
CDR3: CASSEGTDYGYTF
DNA: TGTGCCAGCTCGGAGGGGACGGACTATGGCTACACCTTC

V: TRBV2
J: TRBJ2-1
size: .
D: TRBD2
CDR3: CASSGAGGRGNEQFF
DNA: TGTGCCAGCAGTGGAGCGGGGGGAAGGGGAAATGAGCAGTTCTTC